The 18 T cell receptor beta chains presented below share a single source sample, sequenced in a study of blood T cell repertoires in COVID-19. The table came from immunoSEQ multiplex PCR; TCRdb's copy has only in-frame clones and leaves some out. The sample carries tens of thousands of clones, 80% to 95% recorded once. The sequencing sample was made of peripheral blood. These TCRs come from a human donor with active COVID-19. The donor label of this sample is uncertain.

CDR3 in amino acids: CASSWGQGGRQPQHF. The CDR3 bases are TGTGCCAGCAGTTGGGGACAGGGAGGGCGTCAGCCCCAGCATTTT. This sequence joins TRBV2 and TRBJ1-5; 9 bases agree with TRBD1. The CDR3 loop spans 15 amino acids. Trimming took 5 bases from V and 6 from J; bases not matched to a gene: 8. CDR1 SNHLY and CDR2 FYNNEI come from the germline V gene.

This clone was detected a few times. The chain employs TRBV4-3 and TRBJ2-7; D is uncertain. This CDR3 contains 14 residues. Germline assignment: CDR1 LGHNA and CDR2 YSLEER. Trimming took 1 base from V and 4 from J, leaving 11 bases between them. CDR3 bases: TGCGCCAGCAGCCAAGTTCAAGCGCCTTACGAGCAGTACTTC. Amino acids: CASSQVQAPYEQYF.

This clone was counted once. The CDR3 region is CASSDRGGSGNTIYF. The CDR3 DNA follows: TGTGCCAGCAGTGATCGGGGGGGGTCTGGAAACACCATATATTTT. The rearrangement links TRBV2 to TRBJ1-3; TRBD1 might be the D (5 bases). CDR1 and CDR2 (germline): SNHLY, FYNNEI. The CDR3 consists of 15 residues. V shed 3 bases and J shed 1 base, with 10 bases lying between them.

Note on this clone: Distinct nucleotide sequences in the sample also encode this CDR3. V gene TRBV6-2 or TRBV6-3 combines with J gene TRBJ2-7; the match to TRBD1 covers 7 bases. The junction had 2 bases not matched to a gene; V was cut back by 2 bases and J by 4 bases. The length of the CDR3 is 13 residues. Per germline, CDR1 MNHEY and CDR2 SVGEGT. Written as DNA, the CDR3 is TGTGCCAGCAGTTACAGGGGGCTTTACGAGCAGTACTTC. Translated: CASSYRGLYEQYF.

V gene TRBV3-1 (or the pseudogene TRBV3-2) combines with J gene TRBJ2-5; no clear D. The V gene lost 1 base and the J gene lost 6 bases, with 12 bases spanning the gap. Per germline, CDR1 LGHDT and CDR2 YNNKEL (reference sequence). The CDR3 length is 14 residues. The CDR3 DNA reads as TGTGCCAGCAGCCAAGTTGGTCAGGCAAAGACCCAGTACTTC. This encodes CASSQVGQAKTQYF.

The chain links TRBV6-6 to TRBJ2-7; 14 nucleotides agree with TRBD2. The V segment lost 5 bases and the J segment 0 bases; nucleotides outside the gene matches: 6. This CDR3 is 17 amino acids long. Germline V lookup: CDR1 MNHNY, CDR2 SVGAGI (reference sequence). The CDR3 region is CASSPGLAGDLSYEQYF. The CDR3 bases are TGTGCCAGCAGTCCGGGACTAGCGGGGGACCTCTCCTACGAGCAGTACTTC.

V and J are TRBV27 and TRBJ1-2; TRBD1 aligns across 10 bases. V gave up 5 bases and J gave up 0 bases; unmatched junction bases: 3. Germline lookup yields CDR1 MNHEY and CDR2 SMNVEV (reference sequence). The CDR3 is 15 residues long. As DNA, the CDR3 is TGTGCCAGCAGTCCGGGACAGGGGACTAACTATGGCTACACCTTC. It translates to CASSPGQGTNYGYTF.

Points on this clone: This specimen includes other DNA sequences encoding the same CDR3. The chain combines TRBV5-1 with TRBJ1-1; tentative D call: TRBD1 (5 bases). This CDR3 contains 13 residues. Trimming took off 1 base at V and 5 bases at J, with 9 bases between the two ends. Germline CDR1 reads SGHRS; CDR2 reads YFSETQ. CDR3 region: CASSLTGGTEAFF. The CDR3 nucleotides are TGCGCCAGCAGCTTGACCGGGGGTACTGAAGCTTTCTTT.

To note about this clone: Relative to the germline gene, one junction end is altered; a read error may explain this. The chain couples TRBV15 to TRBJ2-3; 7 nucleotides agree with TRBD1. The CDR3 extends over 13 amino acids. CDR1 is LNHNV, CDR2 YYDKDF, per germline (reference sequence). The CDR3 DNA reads TGTGCCACCAGCTCTCGGACAGGTCCATGGGAGTCTTTT. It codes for CATSSRTGPWESF.

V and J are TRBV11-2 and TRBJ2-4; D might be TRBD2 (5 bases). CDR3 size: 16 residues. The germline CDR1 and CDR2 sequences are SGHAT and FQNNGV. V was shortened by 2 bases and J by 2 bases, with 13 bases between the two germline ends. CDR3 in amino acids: CASSLYEGIPKNIQYF. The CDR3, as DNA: TGTGCCAGCAGCTTATATGAGGGTATCCCCAAAAACATTCAGTACTTC.

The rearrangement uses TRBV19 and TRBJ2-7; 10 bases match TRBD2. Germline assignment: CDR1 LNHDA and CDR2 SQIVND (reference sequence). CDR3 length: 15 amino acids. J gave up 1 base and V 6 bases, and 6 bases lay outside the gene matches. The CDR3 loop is CASSLLAGASYEQYF. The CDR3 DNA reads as TGTGCCAGTAGCCTCCTAGCGGGGGCTTCCTACGAGCAGTACTTC.

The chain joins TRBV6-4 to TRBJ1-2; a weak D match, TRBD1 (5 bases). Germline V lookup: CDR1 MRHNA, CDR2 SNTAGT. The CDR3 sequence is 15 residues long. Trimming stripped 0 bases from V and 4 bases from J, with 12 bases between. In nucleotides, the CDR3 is TGTGCCAGCAGTGACTCGACTAGTGGGGGCTATGGCTACACCTTC. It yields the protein CASSDSTSGGYGYTF.

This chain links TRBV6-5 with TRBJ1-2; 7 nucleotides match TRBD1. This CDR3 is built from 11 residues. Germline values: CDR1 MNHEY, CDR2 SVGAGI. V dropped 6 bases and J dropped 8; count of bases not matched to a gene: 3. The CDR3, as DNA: TGTGCCAGCAGAGTACAGGGGGGCTACACCTTC. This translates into CASRVQGGYTF.

This CDR3 reads CASSPSGNQPQHF. CDR3 DNA: TGTGCCAGCAGCCCCTCAGGCAATCAGCCCCAGCATTTT. The chain uses TRBV9 and TRBJ1-5, with unresolved D. The CDR3 length is 13 residues. The V end lost 4 bases, the J end lost 2 bases, and 7 bases lay between the germline ends. From germline, CDR1 is SGDLS and CDR2 YYNGEE.

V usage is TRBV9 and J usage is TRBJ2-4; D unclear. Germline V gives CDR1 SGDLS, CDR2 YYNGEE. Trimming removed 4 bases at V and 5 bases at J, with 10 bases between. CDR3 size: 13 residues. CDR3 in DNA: TGTGCCAGCAGCTCAAGTTCAGAAAACATTCAGTACTTC. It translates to CASSSSSENIQYF.

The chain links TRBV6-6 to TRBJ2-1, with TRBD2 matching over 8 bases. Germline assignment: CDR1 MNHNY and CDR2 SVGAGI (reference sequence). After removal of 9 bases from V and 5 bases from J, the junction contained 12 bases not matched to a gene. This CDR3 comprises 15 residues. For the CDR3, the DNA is TGTGCCAGTAAGGCTCTAGCGGGCGTAAACAATGAGCAGTTCTTC. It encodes CASKALAGVNNEQFF.

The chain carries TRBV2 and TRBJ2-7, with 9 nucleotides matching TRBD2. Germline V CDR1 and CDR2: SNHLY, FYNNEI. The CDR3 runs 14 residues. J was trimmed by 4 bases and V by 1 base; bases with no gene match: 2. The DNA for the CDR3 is TGTGCCAGCAGTGAAGGCGGGGGGGGATACGAGCAGTACTTC. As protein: CASSEGGGGYEQYF. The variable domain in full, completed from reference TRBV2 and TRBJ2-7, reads EPEVTQTPSHQVTQMGQEVILRCVPISNHLYFYWYRQILGQKVEFLVSFYNNEISEKSEIFDDQFSVERPDGSNFTLKIRSTKLEDSAMYFCASSEGGGGYEQYFGPGTRLTVT.

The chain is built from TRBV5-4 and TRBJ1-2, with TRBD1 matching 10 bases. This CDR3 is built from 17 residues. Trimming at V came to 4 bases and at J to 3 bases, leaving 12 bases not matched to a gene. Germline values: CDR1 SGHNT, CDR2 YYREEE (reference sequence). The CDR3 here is CASSRDFRDRGYYGYTF. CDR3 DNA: TGTGCCAGCAGCAGGGACTTCCGGGACAGGGGATACTATGGCTACACCTTC.